These T cell receptor beta chains were read from a single sample in a study of cytomegalovirus exposure and HLA in healthy donors. Profiled with immunoSEQ multiplex PCR; TCRdb holds only in-frame clones, not every one. The sample has 120,000 to 150,000 clones, approximately 81% seen once. Sequencing was carried out using PBMCs. The receptor source for this set is a boy aged 2-15 years in good health and CMV-seronegative. Each CDR3 is given with its conserved first and last residue. The D gene is left open where the match is weak. Part of the rows lack a size; the others show once, few, many or a class for expanded clones.

D gene: NA
J gene: TRBJ1-5
V gene: TRBV28
clone size: NA
CDR3 protein: CASKEGGSSSGGSNQPQHF
CDR3 DNA: TGTGCCAGCAAAGAGGGAGGCAGCAGCTCCGGAGGTAGCAATCAGCCCCAGCATTTT

D gene: NA
J gene: TRBJ1-2
V gene: TRBV19
clone size: once
CDR3 protein: CASTPPTGYPVYGYTF
CDR3 DNA: TGTGCCAGTACCCCCCCTACAGGGTACCCTGTCTATGGCTACACCTTC

D gene: TRBD1
J gene: TRBJ2-7
V gene: TRBV6-6
clone size: NA
CDR3 protein: CASSPTQGGSPYEQYF
CDR3 DNA: TGTGCCAGCAGCCCTACACAGGGGGGTTCTCCCTACGAGCAGTACTTC

D gene: NA
J gene: TRBJ1-2
V gene: TRBV19
clone size: NA
CDR3 protein: CASSGARGNYGYTF
CDR3 DNA: TGTGCCAGTAGTGGCGCCCGGGGTAACTATGGCTACACCTTC

D gene: NA
J gene: TRBJ2-1
V gene: TRBV2
clone size: NA
CDR3 protein: CASSEVPLHEQFF
CDR3 DNA: TGTGCCAGCAGTGAGGTCCCACTCCATGAGCAGTTCTTC

D gene: NA
J gene: TRBJ1-5
V gene: TRBV27
clone size: NA
CDR3 protein: CASSPTTAFNQPQHF
CDR3 DNA: TGTGCCAGCAGTCCGACGACAGCCTTCAATCAGCCCCAGCATTTT

D gene: NA
J gene: TRBJ2-3
V gene: TRBV7-8
clone size: few
CDR3 protein: CASSSQGSTDTQYF
CDR3 DNA: TGTGCCAGCAGCTCCCAGGGTAGCACAGATACGCAGTATTTT

D gene: TRBD2
J gene: TRBJ2-3
V gene: TRBV9
clone size: NA
CDR3 protein: CASSVRAGTSTDTQYF
CDR3 DNA: TGTGCCAGCAGCGTCCGAGCGGGGACTAGCACAGATACGCAGTATTTT

D gene: TRBD2
J gene: TRBJ2-1
V gene: TRBV5-4
clone size: NA
CDR3 protein: CASSLTGGGFSYEQFF
CDR3 DNA: TGTGCCAGCAGCCTCACGGGCGGGGGTTTTAGTTATGAGCAGTTCTTC

D gene: NA
J gene: TRBJ1-1
V gene: TRBV7-9
clone size: NA
CDR3 protein: CASSSGWNTEAFF
CDR3 DNA: TGTGCCAGCAGCTCAGGGTGGAACACTGAAGCTTTCTTT

D gene: TRBD1
J gene: TRBJ2-4
V gene: TRBV19
clone size: NA
CDR3 protein: CASSFTGTGAKNIQYF
CDR3 DNA: TGTGCCAGTAGTTTCACCGGGACAGGGGCCAAAAACATTCAGTACTTC

D gene: NA
J gene: TRBJ2-5
V gene: TRBV5-1
clone size: NA
CDR3 protein: CASSPGVNLGVETQYF
CDR3 DNA: TGCGCCAGCAGCCCTGGAGTAAATCTAGGGGTAGAGACCCAGTACTTC

D gene: NA
J gene: TRBJ1-2
V gene: TRBV5-6
clone size: NA
CDR3 protein: CASSLGGKGGYTF
CDR3 DNA: TGTGCCAGCAGCTTGGGAGGGAAAGGTGGCTACACCTTC

D gene: NA
J gene: TRBJ2-3
V gene: TRBV9
clone size: NA
CDR3 protein: CASSVDGSHTDTQYF
CDR3 DNA: TGTGCCAGCAGCGTAGATGGTAGCCACACAGATACGCAGTATTTT

D gene: NA
J gene: TRBJ2-7
V gene: TRBV7-3
clone size: NA
CDR3 protein: CASSRSGYSYEQYF
CDR3 DNA: TGTGCCAGCAGTCGAAGCGGGTACTCCTACGAGCAGTACTTC

D gene: NA
J gene: TRBJ2-5
V gene: TRBV6-1
clone size: NA
CDR3 protein: CASSETASQETQYF
CDR3 DNA: TGTGCCAGCAGTGAAACAGCCTCCCAAGAGACCCAGTACTTC

D gene: NA
J gene: TRBJ1-1
V gene: TRBV4-3
clone size: NA
CDR3 protein: CASSQAGANLLGAFF
CDR3 DNA: TGCGCCAGCAGCCAAGCAGGGGCCAATCTCCTGGGGGCTTTCTTT

D gene: NA
J gene: TRBJ2-2
V gene: TRBV5-1
clone size: NA
CDR3 protein: CASRVGDTGELFF
CDR3 DNA: TGCGCCAGCAGAGTAGGGGACACCGGGGAGCTGTTTTTT

D gene: NA
J gene: TRBJ1-1
V gene: TRBV5-1
clone size: few
CDR3 protein: CASSPNPRGTEAFF
CDR3 DNA: TGCGCCAGCAGCCCCAACCCAAGGGGCACTGAAGCTTTCTTT

D gene: NA
J gene: TRBJ1-5
V gene: TRBV6-6
clone size: NA
CDR3 protein: CASSGGRTQPQHF
CDR3 DNA: TGTGCCAGCAGTGGGGGCAGGACTCAGCCCCAGCATTTT

D gene: TRBD1
J gene: TRBJ2-1
V gene: TRBV27
clone size: NA
CDR3 protein: CASSLYGQGSYNEQFF
CDR3 DNA: TGTGCCAGCAGTTTATACGGACAGGGTTCCTACAATGAGCAGTTCTTC

D gene: NA
J gene: TRBJ1-1
V gene: TRBV7-2
clone size: NA
CDR3 protein: CASSAWGGTVNTEAFF
CDR3 DNA: TGTGCCAGCAGTGCCTGGGGCGGGACGGTGAACACTGAAGCTTTCTTT

D gene: TRBD1
J gene: TRBJ1-2
V gene: TRBV19
clone size: NA
CDR3 protein: CASSISGGGGYTF
CDR3 DNA: TGTGCCAGTAGTATATCCGGAGGGGGCGGCTACACCTTC

D gene: TRBD1
J gene: TRBJ1-2
V gene: TRBV7-9
clone size: NA
CDR3 protein: CASSLGTGGEGYTF
CDR3 DNA: TGTGCCAGCAGCTTAGGGACAGGGGGCGAGGGCTACACCTTC

D gene: TRBD2
J gene: TRBJ2-2
V gene: TRBV19
clone size: NA
CDR3 protein: CASSSWGREDTGELFF
CDR3 DNA: TGTGCCAGTAGCAGTTGGGGGAGGGAAGACACCGGGGAGCTGTTTTTT

D gene: NA
J gene: TRBJ1-2
V gene: TRBV6-5
clone size: NA
CDR3 protein: CASSYSNGARYTF
CDR3 DNA: TGTGCCAGCAGTTACTCGAATGGGGCCCGCTACACCTTC

D gene: TRBD2
J gene: TRBJ2-1
V gene: TRBV6-1
clone size: NA
CDR3 protein: CASRLELADYNEQFF
CDR3 DNA: TGTGCCAGCAGGTTGGAGCTAGCGGACTACAATGAGCAGTTCTTC

D gene: NA
J gene: TRBJ2-3
V gene: TRBV7-2
clone size: few
CDR3 protein: CASSSGTDTQYF
CDR3 DNA: TGTGCCAGCAGCTCCGGCACAGATACGCAGTATTTT

D gene: NA
J gene: TRBJ1-1
V gene: TRBV7-9
clone size: NA
CDR3 protein: CASSYGVDTEAFF
CDR3 DNA: TGTGCCAGCAGCTACGGGGTCGACACTGAAGCTTTCTTT

D gene: TRBD2
J gene: TRBJ2-3
V gene: TRBV4-2
clone size: once
CDR3 protein: CASSRDVAGGTDTQYF
CDR3 DNA: TGTGCCAGCAGCCGGGACGTAGCGGGGGGCACAGATACGCAGTATTTT

D gene: TRBD2
J gene: TRBJ2-1
V gene: TRBV5-1
clone size: NA
CDR3 protein: CASRLAGGPHNEQFF
CDR3 DNA: TGCGCCAGCAGATTGGCGGGAGGGCCTCACAATGAGCAGTTCTTC

D gene: NA
J gene: TRBJ1-2
V gene: TRBV5-8
clone size: NA
CDR3 protein: CASSRYNRNYGYTF
CDR3 DNA: TGTGCCAGCAGCCGGTACAACAGGAACTATGGCTACACCTTC

D gene: NA
J gene: TRBJ1-2
V gene: TRBV27
clone size: NA
CDR3 protein: CASSGPPYGYTF
CDR3 DNA: TGTGCCAGCAGTGGGCCCCCGTATGGCTACACCTTC

D gene: NA
J gene: TRBJ1-4
V gene: TRBV15
clone size: NA
CDR3 protein: CATSRDPIFTQARSRKLFF
CDR3 DNA: TGTGCCACCAGCAGAGACCCCATATTTACACAGGCACGAAGCCGAAAACTGTTTTTT

D gene: TRBD1
J gene: TRBJ1-5
V gene: TRBV6-1
clone size: NA
CDR3 protein: CASSLHRGNQPQHF
CDR3 DNA: TGTGCCAGCAGTCTTCACAGGGGGAACCAGCCCCAGCATTTT

D gene: NA
J gene: TRBJ2-3
V gene: TRBV6-4
clone size: once
CDR3 protein: CASSPGLDTDTQYF
CDR3 DNA: TGTGCCAGCAGTCCGGGACTTGACACAGATACGCAGTATTTT

D gene: TRBD1
J gene: TRBJ2-7
V gene: TRBV4-1
clone size: NA
CDR3 protein: CASSRGTGANYEQYF
CDR3 DNA: TGCGCCAGCAGCCGAGGGACAGGGGCTAACTACGAGCAGTACTTC

D gene: TRBD1
J gene: TRBJ1-2
V gene: TRBV2
clone size: NA
CDR3 protein: CASSRGTGDGYTF
CDR3 DNA: TGTGCCAGCAGCAGGGGGACAGGGGATGGCTACACCTTC

D gene: TRBD1
J gene: TRBJ2-2
V gene: TRBV7-2
clone size: NA
CDR3 protein: CASSLSGGNTGELFF
CDR3 DNA: TGTGCCAGCAGCTTATCAGGGGGTAACACCGGGGAGCTGTTTTTT

D gene: TRBD1
J gene: TRBJ2-1
V gene: TRBV14
clone size: NA
CDR3 protein: CASSQRTGISDRYNEQFF
CDR3 DNA: TGTGCCAGCAGCCAACGGACAGGGATAAGCGACAGGTACAATGAGCAGTTCTTC

D gene: NA
J gene: TRBJ2-1
V gene: TRBV28
clone size: NA
CDR3 protein: CASSFGGVSYNEQFF
CDR3 DNA: TGTGCCAGCAGTTTCGGCGGGGTCTCCTACAATGAGCAGTTCTTC

D gene: NA
J gene: TRBJ2-6
V gene: TRBV19
clone size: NA
CDR3 protein: CASSIVARGSGANVLTF
CDR3 DNA: TGTGCCAGTAGTATTGTGGCAAGGGGCTCTGGGGCCAACGTCCTGACTTTC

D gene: TRBD1
J gene: TRBJ1-1
V gene: TRBV6-1
clone size: NA
CDR3 protein: CASTAAGGAVTEAFF
CDR3 DNA: TGTGCCAGCACCGCTGCAGGGGGCGCGGTCACTGAAGCTTTCTTT

D gene: NA
J gene: TRBJ1-1
V gene: TRBV5-6
clone size: NA
CDR3 protein: CASSGGRAGDTEAFF
CDR3 DNA: TGTGCCAGCAGCGGGGGGAGGGCTGGGGACACTGAAGCTTTCTTT

D gene: TRBD1
J gene: TRBJ2-7
V gene: TRBV29-1
clone size: NA
CDR3 protein: CSVNIGHRGPAYEQYF
CDR3 DNA: TGCAGCGTTAACATAGGGCACAGGGGGCCTGCCTACGAGCAGTACTTC

D gene: TRBD1
J gene: TRBJ1-5
V gene: TRBV29-1
clone size: NA
CDR3 protein: CSVETGGGQPQHF
CDR3 DNA: TGCAGCGTCGAGACAGGGGGGGGTCAGCCCCAGCATTTT

D gene: TRBD2
J gene: TRBJ2-5
V gene: TRBV6-6
clone size: few
CDR3 protein: CASSGGETQYF
CDR3 DNA: TGTGCCTCCTCGGGAGGAGAGACCCAGTACTTC

D gene: TRBD2
J gene: TRBJ2-1
V gene: TRBV27
clone size: NA
CDR3 protein: CASSLGLGAGDYNEQFF
CDR3 DNA: TGTGCCAGCAGTTTAGGTCTAGGAGCGGGGGATTACAATGAGCAGTTCTTC

D gene: NA
J gene: TRBJ1-1
V gene: TRBV29-1
clone size: NA
CDR3 protein: CSVGEGRTEAFF
CDR3 DNA: TGCAGCGTTGGCGAGGGGAGGACTGAAGCTTTCTTT

D gene: TRBD1
J gene: TRBJ1-6
V gene: TRBV11-3
clone size: NA
CDR3 protein: CASSSPLRTGGGYSPLHF
CDR3 DNA: TGTGCCAGCAGCTCCCCCCTACGGACAGGGGGCGGATATTCACCCCTCCACTTT

D gene: TRBD2
J gene: TRBJ2-3
V gene: TRBV5-1
clone size: once
CDR3 protein: CASSGGGNTDTQYF
CDR3 DNA: TGCGCCAGCAGTGGGGGGGGAAACACAGATACGCAGTATTTT

D gene: NA
J gene: TRBJ1-5
V gene: TRBV19
clone size: NA
CDR3 protein: CASSIEGGPQHF
CDR3 DNA: TGTGCCAGTAGTATAGAGGGGGGGCCCCAGCATTTT

D gene: NA
J gene: TRBJ2-5
V gene: TRBV2
clone size: NA
CDR3 protein: CAEGGRSQETQYF
CDR3 DNA: TGTGCCGAGGGGGGGAGGAGCCAAGAGACCCAGTACTTC

D gene: TRBD2
J gene: TRBJ2-3
V gene: TRBV5-1
clone size: NA
CDR3 protein: CASSRSGRASTDTQYF
CDR3 DNA: TGCGCCAGCAGCCGCAGCGGGAGGGCTAGCACAGATACGCAGTATTTT

D gene: TRBD1
J gene: TRBJ2-3
V gene: TRBV4-2
clone size: NA
CDR3 protein: CASSPWTGASTDTQYF
CDR3 DNA: TGTGCCAGCAGCCCATGGACAGGGGCTAGCACAGATACGCAGTATTTT

D gene: NA
J gene: TRBJ2-3
V gene: TRBV4-3
clone size: NA
CDR3 protein: CASSQMTSNFPGTTDTQYF
CDR3 DNA: TGCGCCAGCAGCCAAATGACTAGTAACTTTCCCGGAACCACAGATACGCAGTATTTT

D gene: NA
J gene: TRBJ2-3
V gene: TRBV5-6
clone size: once
CDR3 protein: CASSRLPKASTDTQYF
CDR3 DNA: TGTGCCAGCAGCCGACTGCCTAAAGCTAGCACAGATACGCAGTATTTT

D gene: TRBD2
J gene: TRBJ2-7
V gene: TRBV4-3
clone size: NA
CDR3 protein: CASSQGRVAGSNEQYF
CDR3 DNA: TGCGCCAGCAGCCAAGGGCGGGTAGCGGGATCCAACGAGCAGTACTTC

D gene: NA
J gene: TRBJ1-1
V gene: TRBV7-9
clone size: NA
CDR3 protein: CASSLLAGMNTEAFF
CDR3 DNA: TGTGCCAGCAGCTTACTCGCGGGGATGAACACTGAAGCTTTCTTT